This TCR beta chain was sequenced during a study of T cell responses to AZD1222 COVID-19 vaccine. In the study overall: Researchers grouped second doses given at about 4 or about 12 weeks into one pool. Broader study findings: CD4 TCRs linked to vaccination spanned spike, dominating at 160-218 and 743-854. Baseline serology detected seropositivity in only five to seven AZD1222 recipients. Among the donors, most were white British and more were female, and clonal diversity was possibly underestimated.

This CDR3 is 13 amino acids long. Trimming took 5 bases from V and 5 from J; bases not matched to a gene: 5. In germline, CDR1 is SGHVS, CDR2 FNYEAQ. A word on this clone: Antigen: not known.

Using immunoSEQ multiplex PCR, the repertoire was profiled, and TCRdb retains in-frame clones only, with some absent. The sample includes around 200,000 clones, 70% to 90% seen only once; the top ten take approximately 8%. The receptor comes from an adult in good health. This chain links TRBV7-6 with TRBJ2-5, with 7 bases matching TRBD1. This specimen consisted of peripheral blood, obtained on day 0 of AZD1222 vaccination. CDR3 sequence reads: CASSRQGRETQYF. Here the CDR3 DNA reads TGTGCCAGCAGCAGACAGGGCCGGGAGACCCAGTACTTC.